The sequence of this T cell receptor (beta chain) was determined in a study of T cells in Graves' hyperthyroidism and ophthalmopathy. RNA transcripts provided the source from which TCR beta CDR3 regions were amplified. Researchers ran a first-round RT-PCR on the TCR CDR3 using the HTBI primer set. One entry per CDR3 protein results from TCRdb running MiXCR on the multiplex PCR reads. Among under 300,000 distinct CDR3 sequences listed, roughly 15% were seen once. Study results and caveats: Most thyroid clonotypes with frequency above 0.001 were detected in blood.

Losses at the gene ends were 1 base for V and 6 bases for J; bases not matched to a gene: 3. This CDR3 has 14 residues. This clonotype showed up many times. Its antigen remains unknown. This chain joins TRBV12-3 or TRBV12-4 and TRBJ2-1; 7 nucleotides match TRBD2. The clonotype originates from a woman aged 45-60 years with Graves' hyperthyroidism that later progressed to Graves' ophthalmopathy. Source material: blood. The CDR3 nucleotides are TGTGCCAGCAGTTTAGGTGGACTAGGCAATGAGCAGTTCTTC. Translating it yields CASSLGGLGNEQFF.